This T cell receptor (beta chain) was captured by sequencing in a study of molecular identifiers for immune sequencing clone quantification. This clonotype was recorded a few times. From the PCR reads, TCRdb called clonotypes with MiXCR, one entry per CDR3 protein. The table lists about 500,000 distinct CDR3 sequences, roughly a fifth of them singletons. The sequence was collected from a human donor in good health. Some libraries in this study had Jurkat cell RNA spiked in. The sequenced sample was naive CD8+ T cells from blood, with Jurkat cell RNA spiked in. Stated subset: FACS-sorted CD8+CD4-CCR7+CD45RA+ naive T cells.

The CDR3 DNA is TGTGCCAGCAGCTTGGATCAGGCCGATAATTCACCCCTCCACTTT. The encoded protein is CASSLDQADNSPLHF. The chain recombines TRBV5-5 with TRBJ1-6; D unresolved. The CDR3 runs to 15 residues. Trimming removed 0 bases from V and 5 bases from J, with 9 bases in between. Looked up from germline, CDR1 is SGHKS and CDR2 is YYEKEE (reference sequence).